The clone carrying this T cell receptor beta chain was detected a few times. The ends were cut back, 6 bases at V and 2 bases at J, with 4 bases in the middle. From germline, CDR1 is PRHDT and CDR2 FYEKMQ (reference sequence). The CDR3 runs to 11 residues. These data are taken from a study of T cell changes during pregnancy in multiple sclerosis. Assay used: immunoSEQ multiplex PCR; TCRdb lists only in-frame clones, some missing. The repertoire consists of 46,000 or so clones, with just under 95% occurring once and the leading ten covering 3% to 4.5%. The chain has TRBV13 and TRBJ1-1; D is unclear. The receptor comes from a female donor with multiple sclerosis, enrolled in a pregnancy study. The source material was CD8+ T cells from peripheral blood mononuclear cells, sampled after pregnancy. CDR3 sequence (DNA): TGTGCCAGCAGTCAAAACACTGAAGCTTTCTTT. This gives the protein CASSQNTEAFF.